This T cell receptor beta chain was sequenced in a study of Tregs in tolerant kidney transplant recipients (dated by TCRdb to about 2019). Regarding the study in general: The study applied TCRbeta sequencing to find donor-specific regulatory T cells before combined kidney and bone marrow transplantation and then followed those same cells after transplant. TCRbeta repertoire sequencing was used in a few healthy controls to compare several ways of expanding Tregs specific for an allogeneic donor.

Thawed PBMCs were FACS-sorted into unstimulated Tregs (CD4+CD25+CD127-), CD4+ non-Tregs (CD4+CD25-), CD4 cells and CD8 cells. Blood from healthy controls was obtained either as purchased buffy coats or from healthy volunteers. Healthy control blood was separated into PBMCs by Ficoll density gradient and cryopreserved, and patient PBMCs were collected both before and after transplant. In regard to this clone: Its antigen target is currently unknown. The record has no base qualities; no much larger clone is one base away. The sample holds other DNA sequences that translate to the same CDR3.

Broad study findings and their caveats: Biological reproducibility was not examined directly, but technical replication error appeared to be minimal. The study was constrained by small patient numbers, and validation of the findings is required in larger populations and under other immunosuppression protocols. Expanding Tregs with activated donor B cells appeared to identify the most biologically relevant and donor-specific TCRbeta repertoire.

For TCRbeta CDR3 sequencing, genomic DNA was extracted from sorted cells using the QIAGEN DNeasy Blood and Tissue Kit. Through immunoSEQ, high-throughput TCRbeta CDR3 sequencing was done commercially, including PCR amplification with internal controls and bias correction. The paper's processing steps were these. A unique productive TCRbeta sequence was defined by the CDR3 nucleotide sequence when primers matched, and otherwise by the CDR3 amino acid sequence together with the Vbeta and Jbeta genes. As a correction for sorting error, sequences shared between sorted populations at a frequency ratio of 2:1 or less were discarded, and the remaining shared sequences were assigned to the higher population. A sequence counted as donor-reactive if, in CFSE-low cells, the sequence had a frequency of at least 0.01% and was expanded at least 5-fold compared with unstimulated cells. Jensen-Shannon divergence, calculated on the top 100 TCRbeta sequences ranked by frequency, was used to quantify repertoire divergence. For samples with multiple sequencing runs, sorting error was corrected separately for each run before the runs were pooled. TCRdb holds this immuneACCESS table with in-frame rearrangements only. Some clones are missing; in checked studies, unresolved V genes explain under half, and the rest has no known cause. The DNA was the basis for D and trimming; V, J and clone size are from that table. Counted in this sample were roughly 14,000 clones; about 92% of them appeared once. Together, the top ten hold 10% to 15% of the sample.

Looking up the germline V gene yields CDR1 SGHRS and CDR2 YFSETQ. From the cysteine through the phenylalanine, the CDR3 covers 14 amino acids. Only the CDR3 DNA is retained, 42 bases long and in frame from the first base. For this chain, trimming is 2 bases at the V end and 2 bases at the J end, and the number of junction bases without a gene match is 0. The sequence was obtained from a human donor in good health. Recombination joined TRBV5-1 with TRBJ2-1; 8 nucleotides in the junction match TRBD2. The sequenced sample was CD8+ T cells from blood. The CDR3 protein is CASSFSGAYNEQFF. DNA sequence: TGCGCCAGCAGCTTTAGCGGGGCCTACAATGAGCAGTTCTTC.